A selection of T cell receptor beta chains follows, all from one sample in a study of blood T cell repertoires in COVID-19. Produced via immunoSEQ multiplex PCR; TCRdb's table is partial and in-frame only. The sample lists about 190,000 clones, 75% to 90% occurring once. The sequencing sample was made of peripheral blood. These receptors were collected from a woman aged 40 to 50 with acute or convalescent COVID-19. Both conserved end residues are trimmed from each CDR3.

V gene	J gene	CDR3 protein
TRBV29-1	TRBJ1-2	SVEFWSGTGDIGYGYT
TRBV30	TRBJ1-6	AWSRQGPIRNSPLH
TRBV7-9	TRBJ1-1	ASSLGTPEAF
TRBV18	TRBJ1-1	ASSRGGGTEAF
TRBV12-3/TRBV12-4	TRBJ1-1	ASSFPGNTEAF
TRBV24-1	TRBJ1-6	ATIGQPNSPLH
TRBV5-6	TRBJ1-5	ASSLAARGSNQPQH
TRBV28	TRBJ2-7	ASSLSGVSYEQY
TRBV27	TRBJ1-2	ASSFFSGVLRDGYT
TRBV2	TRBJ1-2	ASSAQGADYGYT
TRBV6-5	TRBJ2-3	ASTAGLTDTQY
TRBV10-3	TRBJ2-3	AISGTQRGATDTQY
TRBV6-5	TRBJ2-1	ASSYSIAGGYEQF
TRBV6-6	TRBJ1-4	ASTDRMGPLGEKLF
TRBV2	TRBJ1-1	ASSRQGANTEAF
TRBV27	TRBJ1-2	ASSLRQTNYGYT
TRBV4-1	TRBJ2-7	ASSQGSGTYEQY
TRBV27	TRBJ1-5	ASRRQGLSNQPQH
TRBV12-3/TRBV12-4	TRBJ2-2	ASTRTGELF
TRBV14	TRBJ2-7	ASSPLPGLASYEQY
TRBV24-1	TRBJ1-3	ATSVTGPAGNTIY
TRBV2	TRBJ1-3	ASSGGLPGNTIY
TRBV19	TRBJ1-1	ASSIDAGGTEAF
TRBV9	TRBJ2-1	ASSGRGGSSYNEQF
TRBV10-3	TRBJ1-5	AIAQEINQPQH
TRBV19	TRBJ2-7	ASSPGQGAVFYEQY
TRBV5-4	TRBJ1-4	ASSLEQGEKLF
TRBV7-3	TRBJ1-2	ANFDRSYGYT
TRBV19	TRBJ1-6	ASRPTGANSPLH
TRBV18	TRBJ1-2	ASSPTGAEGYT
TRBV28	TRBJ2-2	ASSLGNRGVLLGSGELF
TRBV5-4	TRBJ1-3	ASSLWGGISGNTIY
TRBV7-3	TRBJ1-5	ASSYTRRGANQPQH
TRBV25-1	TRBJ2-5	ASSVIAGGETQY
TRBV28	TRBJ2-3	ASKSSGTSGRVRSDTQY
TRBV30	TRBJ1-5	AWSVQNNQPQH
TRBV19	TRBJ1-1	ATLLPGTGGMNTEAF
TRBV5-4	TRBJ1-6	ASSLYTGGGNSPLH
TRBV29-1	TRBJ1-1	TIQGSGRDTEAF
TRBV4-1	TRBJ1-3	ASSLQGQGKGNTIY
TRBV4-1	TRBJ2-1	ASSQSPFARGDEQF
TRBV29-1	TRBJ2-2	SVTTGAGELF
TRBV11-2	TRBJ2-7	ASSLVGGRPSVQQY
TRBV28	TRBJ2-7	ASAPGQTYEQY
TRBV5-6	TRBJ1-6	ASNPRGYNSPLH
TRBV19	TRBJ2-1	ASSHWMDVLRGEF